Each of the 10 T cell receptor beta chains below was sequenced from the same sample in a study of spatial heterogeneity in lung cancer. TCRdb re-analysed the 5' RACE reads in MiXCR, keeping a single row per CDR3 protein. Counted here are 1,500 to 2,000 distinct CDR3 sequences, 16% occurring once; the ten biggest clones make up over 25%. Time point specified: sample taken at primary tumor resection. The sample consisted of normal lung tissue next to the tumor, taken at surgery. The receptors were sampled from a male donor with early-stage non-small cell lung cancer.

This clonotype is medium-sized. The chain couples TRBV12-3 or TRBV12-4 to TRBJ2-7, with TRBD2 identical over 10 bases. The CDR3 is 13 amino acids. Trimming removed 6 bases from V and 1 base from J; junction bases left unmatched: 0. CDR3 amino acids: CASRLAGSYEQYF. Here the CDR3 DNA reads TGTGCCAGCAGACTAGCGGGATCCTACGAGCAGTACTTC.

In this sample, this clonotype is large (0.1 to 1%). The rearrangement joins TRBV9 to TRBJ1-1; 9 nucleotides align to TRBD1. CDR1 is SGDLS, CDR2 YYNGEE, per germline. The CDR3 is made up of 14 amino acids. The V gene end was trimmed by 2 bases and the J gene end by 5 bases; junction bases not matched to a gene: 4. The CDR3: CASSVGTGSTEAFF. In DNA form, the CDR3 reads TGTGCCAGCAGCGTCGGGACAGGGTCGACTGAAGCTTTCTTT.

Many counts were recorded for this clonotype. The chain employs TRBV11-2 and TRBJ2-7; D remains ambiguous. Trimming left V 1 base short and J 3 bases short, with 7 bases between. Germline V gene sequence: CDR1 SGHAT, CDR2 FQNNGV. There are 13 residues in the CDR3. For the CDR3, the DNA is TGTGCCAGCAGCTTAGGCCTAGACTACGAGCAGTACTTC. This encodes CASSLGLDYEQYF.

This clonotype showed up many times. The V and J genes are TRBV20-1 and TRBJ2-5; 8 bases line up with TRBD1. Germline trimming cut 6 bases from V and 5 bases from J; bases unmatched to any gene: 8. The V gene's germline CDR1 is DFQATT and CDR2 SNEGSKA (reference sequence). The CDR3 runs to 13 residues. The CDR3 DNA reads as TGCAGTGCCAGCCCAGGGGGCCTGGAGACCCAGTACTTC. It yields the protein CSASPGGLETQYF.

This clonotype appeared a few times. The chain combines TRBV5-5 with TRBJ2-7; tentative D call: TRBD1 (5 bases). The V end was cut by 0 bases, the J end by 5 bases, with 24 bases between. The CDR3 contains 18 residues. The germline CDR1 and CDR2 sequences are SGHKS and YYEKEE (reference sequence). Here the CDR3 DNA reads TGTGCCAGCAGCTTGGCCGGACCGAGGCAGGGCACCGCCCACGAGCAGTACTTC. Amino acid sequence: CASSLAGPRQGTAHEQYF.

This clonotype is judged medium-sized. The V gene is TRBV5-1, the J gene TRBJ2-6, with D possibly being TRBD2 (6 bases). This CDR3 is 15 amino acids long. Trimming removed 4 bases from V and 4 bases from J, with 12 bases in between. The germline gives CDR1 SGHRS, CDR2 YFSETQ. The CDR3 DNA is TGCGCCAGCAGCCAAGGAGGGGCCGGGGCCAACGTCCTGACTTTC. It specifies CASSQGGAGANVLTF. The whole variable domain, remainder taken from reference TRBV5-1 and TRBJ2-6, is KAGVTQTPRYLIKTRGQQVTLSCSPISGHRSVSWYQQTPGQGLQFLFEYFSETQRNKGNFPGRFSGRQFSNSRSEMNVSTLELGDSALYLCASSQGGAGANVLTFGAGSRLTVL.

The chain combines TRBV12-3 or TRBV12-4 with TRBJ2-7; TRBD1 is a possible D gene (5 bases). The CDR3 totals 13 residues. Trimming took off 4 bases at V and 5 bases at J, with 12 bases between the two ends. The CDR3 nucleotides read TGTGCCAGCAGTTGGGGCAGCGTTGACGAGCAGTACTTC. It encodes CASSWGSVDEQYF.

The V call is TRBV29-1, the J call TRBJ2-3; tentatively, D is TRBD1 (5 bases). CDR1 and CDR2 from the germline V gene are SQVTM and ANQGSEA. This CDR3 region has 13 residues. V lost 4 bases, J lost 1 base, and 9 bases lay in between. CDR3 sequence reads: CSVGQGGTDTQYF. DNA for the CDR3: TGCAGCGTTGGCCAGGGTGGCACAGATACGCAGTATTTT.

This clonotype was seen repeatedly, ten times or more. The chain carries TRBV5-5 and TRBJ2-1; tentatively, D is TRBD1 or TRBD2 (5 bases each). V gave up 5 bases and J gave up 11 bases, with 14 bases separating them. CDR1 is SGHKS, CDR2 YYEKEE, per germline (reference sequence). This CDR3 is built from 12 residues. In nucleotides, the CDR3 is TGTGCCAGCAGTTTTCAATCGGGACAGCAGTTCTTC. As protein: CASSFQSGQQFF.

The chain carries TRBV7-8 and TRBJ2-7; 7 bases are a match to TRBD2. Germline V gene sequence: CDR1 SGHVS, CDR2 FQNEAQ. Losses at the gene ends were 1 base for V and 4 bases for J; bases not matched to a gene: 1. The CDR3 runs to 13 residues. Here the CDR3 DNA reads TGTGCCAGCAGCTTAGAGCGGGAATACGAGCAGTACTTC. Translation: CASSLEREYEQYF.